This T cell receptor beta chain was captured by sequencing in a study of T-cell reconstitution after alpha-beta-depleted transplantation in children. The CDR3 is made up of 14 amino acids. Germline V CDR1 and CDR2: SEHNR, FQNEAQ (reference sequence). J lost 4 bases, V lost 6 bases, and 2 bases had no gene match. General study results and limits: Surviving recipient cells, namely T cells and thymic progenitors, were the source of high day-60 TCRbeta diversity in some patients. Newly produced T cells mostly provided counts and TCRbeta diversity after one year, as hyperexpanded clones declined.

Only a few counts were recorded for this clonotype. What it binds is not known. Construction of the TCRbeta library involved unique molecular identifiers. In TCRdb, the PCR reads were re-called with MiXCR into one record per CDR3 protein. Altogether 670,000 or so distinct CDR3 sequences are present, about an eighth being singletons, with the ten largest covering 0.75% to 0.85%. This sequence was found in a girl aged 2 to 10 with congenital amegakaryocytic thrombocytopenia, due to receive a stem cell transplant. The rearrangement joins TRBV7-9 to TRBJ2-1; 11 bases map to TRBD1. The source was PBMCs, collected before TCRalphabeta/CD19-depleted stem cell transplant. The CDR3 protein is CASRGTGGYNEQFF. CDR3 DNA: TGTGCCAGCAGGGGGACAGGGGGTTACAATGAGCAGTTCTTC.